This TCR beta chain emerged from a study of siplizumab effects on memory and regulatory T cells. Clones were read by immunoSEQ multiplex PCR, and TCRdb kept only the in-frame ones, dropping some. This sample carries roughly 100,000 clones, roughly 91% of them seen once, and the ten largest clones take 0.32%. As for this clone: Its target is unknown.

Study-wide results and limits: Of the alloreactive clones, only a minor fraction mapped to unstimulated subsets.

Sequencing was performed on CD4+ T cells sorted from blood. This TCR came from a human donor in good health.

This CDR3 reads CASSPTGAVAYEQYF. CDR3 DNA sequence: TGTGCCAGTAGTCCGACAGGGGCCGTTGCCTACGAGCAGTACTTC. The gene calls are TRBV19 and TRBJ2-7; TRBD1 aligns across 8 bases. V lost 5 bases and J lost 2; bases outside the gene matches: 8. The length of the CDR3 is 15 residues. In germline, CDR1 is LNHDA, CDR2 SQIVND (reference sequence).